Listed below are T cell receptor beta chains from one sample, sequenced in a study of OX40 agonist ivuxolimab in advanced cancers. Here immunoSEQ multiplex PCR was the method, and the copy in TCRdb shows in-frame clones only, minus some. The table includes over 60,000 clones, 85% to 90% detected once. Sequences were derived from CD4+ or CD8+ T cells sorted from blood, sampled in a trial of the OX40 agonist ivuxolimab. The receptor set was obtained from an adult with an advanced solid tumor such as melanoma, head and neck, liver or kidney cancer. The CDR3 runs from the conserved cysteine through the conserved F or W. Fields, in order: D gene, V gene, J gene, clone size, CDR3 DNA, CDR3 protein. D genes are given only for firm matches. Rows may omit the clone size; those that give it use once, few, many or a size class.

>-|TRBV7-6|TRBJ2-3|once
TGTGCCAGCAGCTACTCAGATACGCAGTATTTT
CASSYSDTQYF
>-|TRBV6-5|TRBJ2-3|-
TGTGCCAGCAGTTACTCGAACGCGCCGGGTCGGGTTACGCAGTATTTT
CASSYSNAPGRVTQYF
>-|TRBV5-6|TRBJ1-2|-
TGTGCCAGCAACAGGGAAAGCTATGGCTACACCTTC
CASNRESYGYTF
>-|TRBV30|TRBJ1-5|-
TGTGCCTGGAGTGAGCTAATCAACGAGCCCCAGCATTTT
CAWSELINEPQHF
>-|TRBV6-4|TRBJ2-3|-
TGTGCCAGCAGTGACCACCAATCAGATACGCAGTATTTT
CASSDHQSDTQYF
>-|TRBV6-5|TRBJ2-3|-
TGTGCCAGCAGCCGTCTCACTAGCACAGATACGCAGTATTTT
CASSRLTSTDTQYF
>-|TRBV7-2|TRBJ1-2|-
TGCGCCAGCAGCTCCGCATACACAGGAAACTATGGCTACACCTTC
CASSSAYTGNYGYTF
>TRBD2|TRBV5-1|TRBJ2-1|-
TGCGCCAGCAGCTTGGAGGGTAGCGGGGAGACCTTTCGACCTTACAATGAGCAGTTCTTC
CASSLEGSGETFRPYNEQFF
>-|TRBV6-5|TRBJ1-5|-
TGTGCCAGCAGTTACTCGGGATCCCATCAGCCCCAGCATTTT
CASSYSGSHQPQHF
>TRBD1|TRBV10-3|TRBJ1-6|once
TGTGCCATCAGGGGACAGGGGGCGGGTTCACCCCTCCACTTT
CAIRGQGAGSPLHF
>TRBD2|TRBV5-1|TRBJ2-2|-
TGCGCCAGCAGCTCCCGGGGCGGGGGATCAGGGACCGGGGAGCTGTTTTTT
CASSSRGGGSGTGELFF
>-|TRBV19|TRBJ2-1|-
TGTGCCAGTAGTCCGCGGGGCTACAATGAGCAGTTCTTC
CASSPRGYNEQFF
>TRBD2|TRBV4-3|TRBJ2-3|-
TGCGCCAGCAGCCAAGGCGGCGGGGGGGCTAGAAGCACAGATACGCAGTATTTT
CASSQGGGGARSTDTQYF
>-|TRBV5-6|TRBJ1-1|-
TGTGCCAGCGTAAACTACGGGGGATTGAACACTGAAGCTTTCTTT
CASVNYGGLNTEAFF
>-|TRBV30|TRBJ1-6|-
TGTGCCTGGGGCCGTAACAGCTATAATTCACCCCTCCACTTT
CAWGRNSYNSPLHF
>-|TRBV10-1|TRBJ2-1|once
TGCGCCAGCTACCACCTGTGGGGCGAATACAATGAGCAGTTCTTC
CASYHLWGEYNEQFF
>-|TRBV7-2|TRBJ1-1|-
TGTGCCAGCAGCCCGTGGGTTCAGGGCACTGAAGCTTTCTTT
CASSPWVQGTEAFF
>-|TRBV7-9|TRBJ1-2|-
TGTGCCAGCAGCCCTACCGGATATGGCTACACCTTC
CASSPTGYGYTF
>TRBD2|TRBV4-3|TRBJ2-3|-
TGCGCCAGCAGTGGGACTAGCGGGGGTATCGATACGCAGTATTTT
CASSGTSGGIDTQYF
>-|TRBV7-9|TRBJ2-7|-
TGTGCCAGCAGAACGGCGGGGAGCTCCTACGAGCAGTACTTC
CASRTAGSSYEQYF
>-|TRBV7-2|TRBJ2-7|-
TGTGCCAGCAGCTCCGGGACCGAGCAGTACTTC
CASSSGTEQYF
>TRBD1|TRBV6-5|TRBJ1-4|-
TGTGCCAGCAGTTACGGGACAGGGATGGGTGAAAAACTGTTTTTT
CASSYGTGMGEKLFF
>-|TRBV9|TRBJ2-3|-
TGTGCCAGCAGCCCCGGACACACAGATACGCAGTATTTT
CASSPGHTDTQYF
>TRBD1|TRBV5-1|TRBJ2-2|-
TGCGCCAGCAGCTGGGGCGGACAGGGGGCAGACGGGGAGCTGTTTTTT
CASSWGGQGADGELFF
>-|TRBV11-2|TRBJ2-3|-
TGTGCCAGCAGCGTCGACCTGGTGGGAGATACGCAGTATTTT
CASSVDLVGDTQYF
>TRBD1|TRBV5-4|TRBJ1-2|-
TGTGCCAGCAGTCTCGGACAGGGGCCAAACTGGGGCTACACCTTC
CASSLGQGPNWGYTF
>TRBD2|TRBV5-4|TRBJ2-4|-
TGTGCCAGCAGCCAACGGGGGGGCCGAGGAAACATTCAGTACTTC
CASSQRGGRGNIQYF
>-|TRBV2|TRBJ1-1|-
TGTGCCAGCAGTGGAAGGGGATACACTGAAGCTTTCTTT
CASSGRGYTEAFF
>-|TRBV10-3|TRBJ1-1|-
TGTGCCATCAGTGCTAGGGACGAATCGGCTTTCTTT
CAISARDESAFF
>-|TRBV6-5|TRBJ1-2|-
TGTGCCAGCACCGAAGACAGGAACTATGGCTACACCTTC
CASTEDRNYGYTF
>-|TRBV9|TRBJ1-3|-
TGTGCCAGCAGCGTAGAAGGAACGAAAGGAAACACCATATATTTT
CASSVEGTKGNTIYF
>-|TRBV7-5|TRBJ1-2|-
TGTGCCAGAAGCTTGATCGTACAGGGTAACTATGGCTACACCTTC
CARSLIVQGNYGYTF
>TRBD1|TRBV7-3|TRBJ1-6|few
TGTGCCAGCAGTACAGGGGTTCCTAATTCACCCCTCCACTTT
CASSTGVPNSPLHF
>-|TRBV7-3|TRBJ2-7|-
TGTGCCAGCAGCTTACAGGGGGGCGAGCAGTACTTC
CASSLQGGEQYF
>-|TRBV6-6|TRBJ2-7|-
TGTGCCAGCTTAAACGGGGTAGGAAAGGTGGACGAGCAGTACTTC
CASLNGVGKVDEQYF
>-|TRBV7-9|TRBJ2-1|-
TGTGCCAGCAGTTTCGACTACCGTCAGCAGTTCTTC
CASSFDYRQQFF
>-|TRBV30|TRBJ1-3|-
TGTGCCTGTCCCGCGCACCCTGGAAACACCATATATTTT
CACPAHPGNTIYF
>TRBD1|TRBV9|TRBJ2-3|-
TGTGCCAGCAGCGTAATCGGACAGGGTGGGACAGATACGCAGTATTTT
CASSVIGQGGTDTQYF
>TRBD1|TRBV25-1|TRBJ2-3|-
TGTGCCAGCAGTGCTCAACAGGGGGTCACAGATACGCAGTATTTT
CASSAQQGVTDTQYF
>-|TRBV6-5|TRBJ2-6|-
TGTGCCAGCAGTTACCCTCCAGAGGCCAACGTCCTGACTTTC
CASSYPPEANVLTF
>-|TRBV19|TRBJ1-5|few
TGTGCCAGTAGTATAGAGAACGGATATCAGCCCCAGCATTTT
CASSIENGYQPQHF
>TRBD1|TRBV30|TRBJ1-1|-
TGTGCCTGGAGTACGCTGACAGGGAGAACTGAAGCTTTCTTT
CAWSTLTGRTEAFF
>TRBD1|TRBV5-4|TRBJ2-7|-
TGTGCCAGCAGCGTGGGACAGGGGGGTACCTACGAGCAGTACTTC
CASSVGQGGTYEQYF
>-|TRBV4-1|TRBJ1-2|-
TGCGCCAGCAGCCAAGAATTTCGGCAGGGCTATGGCTACACCTTC
CASSQEFRQGYGYTF
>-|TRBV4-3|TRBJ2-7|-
TGCGCCAGCAGCCAAGGGGGGGGCTTGTATAACGAGCAGTACTTC
CASSQGGGLYNEQYF
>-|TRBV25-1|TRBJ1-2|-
TGTGCCAGCAGCACCAGCGCAGGGAGCTCGGGCTACACCTTC
CASSTSAGSSGYTF
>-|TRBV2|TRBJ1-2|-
TGTGCCAGCAGTACCCCCAGGGTGGGAGGCTACACCTTC
CASSTPRVGGYTF
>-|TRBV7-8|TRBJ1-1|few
TGTGCCAGCAGCTCAATAGGGAAAGCTTTCTTT
CASSSIGKAFF
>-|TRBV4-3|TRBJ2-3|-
TGCGCCAGCAGCCCCCGGGATGGGGGCACAGATACGCAGTATTTT
CASSPRDGGTDTQYF
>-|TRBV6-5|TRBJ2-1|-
TGTGCCAGCAGTGTCCCGGGACTGGGAGATGAGCAGTTCTTC
CASSVPGLGDEQFF
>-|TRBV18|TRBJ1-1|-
TGTGCCAGCTCATTTTCTCAGGACACTGAAGCTTTCTTT
CASSFSQDTEAFF
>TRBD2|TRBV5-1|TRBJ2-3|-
TGCGCCAGCAGCTTGGCCGGCGGGGGGCGCACAGATACGCAGTATTTT
CASSLAGGGRTDTQYF
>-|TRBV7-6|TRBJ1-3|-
TGTGCCAGCAGCCCCACTGCGGGTTCTGGAAACACCATATATTTT
CASSPTAGSGNTIYF
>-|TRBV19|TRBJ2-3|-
TGTGCCAGTAGTATTTACGGAGGTAGCACAGATACGCAGTATTTT
CASSIYGGSTDTQYF
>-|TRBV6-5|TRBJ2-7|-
TGTGCCAGCAGAAGGACTGCCTACGAGCAGTACTTC
CASRRTAYEQYF
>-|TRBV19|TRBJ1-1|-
TGTGCCAGTAGTACACACACTGAAGCTTTCTTT
CASSTHTEAFF
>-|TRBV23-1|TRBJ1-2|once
TGCGCCAGCACCTCACTCGGCGGAAATGGCTACACCTTC
CASTSLGGNGYTF